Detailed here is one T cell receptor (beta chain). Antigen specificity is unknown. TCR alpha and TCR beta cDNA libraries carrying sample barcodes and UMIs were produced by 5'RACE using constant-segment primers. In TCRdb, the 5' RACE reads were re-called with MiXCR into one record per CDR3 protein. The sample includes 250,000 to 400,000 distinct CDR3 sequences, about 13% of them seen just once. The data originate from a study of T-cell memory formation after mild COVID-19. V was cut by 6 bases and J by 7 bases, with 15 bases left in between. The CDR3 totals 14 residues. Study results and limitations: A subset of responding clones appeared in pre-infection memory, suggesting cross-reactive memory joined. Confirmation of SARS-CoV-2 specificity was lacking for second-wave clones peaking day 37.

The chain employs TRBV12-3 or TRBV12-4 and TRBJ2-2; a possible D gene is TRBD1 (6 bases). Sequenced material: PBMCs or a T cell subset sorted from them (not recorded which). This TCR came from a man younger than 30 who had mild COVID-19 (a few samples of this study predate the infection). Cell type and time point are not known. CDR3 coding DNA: TGTGCCAGCAGCACAGGGTTTGTCAACGGGGAGCTGTTTTTT. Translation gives CASSTGFVNGELFF.